This T cell receptor (beta chain) was retrieved from a study of shared clonotypes between healthy human individuals. On the study more broadly: Per donor, three plates held CD4 naive cells, three held CD4 memory, two held CD8 naive and one held CD8 memory. Study observations and caveats: Despite large depth, rarefaction showed incomplete sorted-subset sequencing. Naive CD4 clonotypes overlapped across several donors at roughly 5.1%.

This clone has just a few counts. Its antigen is unknown. The table came from immunoSEQ multiplex PCR; TCRdb's copy has only in-frame clones and leaves some out. In the table there are a few million clones, over 90% of which are singletons. From germline, CDR1 is ENHRY and CDR2 SYGVKD. V lost 2 bases, J lost 8 bases, and 9 bases lay in between. This CDR3 has 13 amino acids. The chain uses TRBV10-3 and TRBJ1-4, with unresolved D. Material for sequencing was naive CD4+ T cells from PBMCs. Sample subset: CD45RA+ positively selected. The source of this sequence is a man between 18 and 29 years old in good health. Some clones in this sample may be carry-over from other donors' samples. The CDR3 DNA sequence: TGTGCCATCAGTGAGGGAGGCAGGGAAAAACTGTTTTTT. Protein product: CAISEGGREKLFF.